The 10 T cell receptor beta chains given below trace back to one sample, sequenced in a study of blood T cells in healthy people across ages. A second 7 to 11 cycle PCR used barcoded and J-beta primers. A single record per CDR3 protein comes from TCRdb applying MiXCR to the 5' RACE reads. Counted here are roughly 680,000 distinct CDR3 sequences, under 25% occurring once; the ten biggest clones make up more than 3%. Material for sequencing was blood. These receptors were taken from a man aged 65 to 85 in good health.

The V and J genes are TRBV21-1 and TRBJ1-2; the table's D call, TRBD1, was not checked against the DNA. TRBV21-1 is a recognized pseudogene. CDR3 length: 15 residues. Here the CDR3 reads CASSNDGGRGNGYTF. The DNA for the CDR3 is TGTGCCAGCAGCAATGATGGGGGGCGCGGGAATGGCTACACCTTC.

This clonotype showed up just a few times. V usage is TRBV10-1 and J usage is TRBJ2-3; unclear D gene. The germline CDR1 and CDR2 sequences are WNHNN and SYGVQD (reference sequence). This CDR3 has 15 residues. The V and J ends lost 0 bases and 2 bases respectively, with 9 bases between them. CDR3 coding DNA: TGCGCCAGCAGTGAGTCGAGGTCAGCCACAGATACGCAGTATTTT. Amino acid sequence: CASSESRSATDTQYF.

The chain is built from TRBV6-2 or TRBV6-3 and TRBJ2-5; D call uncertain. The end of the DNA is better explained by TRBJ2-1, so the J call may be wrong. The CDR3 totals 12 residues. The germline gives CDR1 MNHEY, CDR2 SVGEGT. CDR3: CASSYLGNEQFF. CDR3 nucleotide sequence: TGTGCCAGCAGTTACTTGGGCAATGAGCAGTTCTTC.

This sequence joins TRBV5-1 and TRBJ2-3, with D perhaps TRBD2 (5 bases). CDR1 SGHRS and CDR2 YFSETQ come from the germline V gene. The CDR3 spans 16 residues. Between the trimmed V and J ends, which lost 0 bases and 0 bases, there was a span of 11 bases. The CDR3 reads CASSLVSGTSTDTQYF. CDR3 in DNA: TGCGCCAGCAGCTTGGTGAGCGGTACTAGCACAGATACGCAGTATTTT.

V is TRBV5-1 and J is TRBJ2-7; 9 nucleotides align to TRBD2. The germline gives CDR1 SGHRS, CDR2 YFSETQ. This CDR3 is built from 18 residues. Trimming removed 0 bases from V and 0 bases from J; junction bases left unmatched: 10. The chain's CDR3 is CASSLDPGTSRRSYEQYF. For the CDR3, the DNA is TGCGCCAGCAGCTTGGACCCCGGGACTAGCAGACGCTCCTACGAGCAGTACTTC. Variable domain in full (rest from reference TRBV5-1 and TRBJ2-7): KAGVTQTPRYLIKTRGQQVTLSCSPISGHRSVSWYQQTPGQGLQFLFEYFSETQRNKGNFPGRFSGRQFSNSRSEMNVSTLELGDSALYLCASSLDPGTSRRSYEQYFGPGTRLTVT.

The rearrangement uses TRBV20-1 and TRBJ2-7, with 14 bases matching TRBD2. The J call may be faulty, since TRBJ2-1 better matches the DNA end. In germline, CDR1 is DFQATT, CDR2 SNEGSKA (reference sequence). There are 14 residues in the CDR3. This CDR3 reads CSAKGTSGSYEQFF. The CDR3 coding sequence is TGCAGTGCGAAAGGGACTAGCGGGAGCTATGAGCAGTTCTTC.

The CDR3 sequence is CASSQDGANVLTF. CDR3 nucleotide sequence: TGTGCCAGCAGCCAAGATGGGGCCAACGTCCTGACTTTC. This chain joins TRBV3-1 and TRBJ2-6; D gene uncertain. Trimming took 0 bases from V and 3 from J, leaving 0 bases between them. This CDR3 is built from 13 residues. From germline, CDR1 is LGHDT and CDR2 YNNKEL (reference sequence).

The sample holds a few counts of this clonotype. The V and J genes are TRBV20-1 and TRBJ2-2, with D possibly being TRBD2 (5 bases). This CDR3 is built from 15 residues. Germline-derived CDR1 and CDR2 are DFQATT and SNEGSKA (reference sequence). With 0 bases removed from V and 0 bases from J, the gap between germline ends came to 8 bases. The CDR3 coding sequence is TGCAGTGCTAGAGATTTGCGGGCGAACACCGGGGAGCTGTTTTTT. Protein product: CSARDLRANTGELFF.

This clonotype has more than one count but fewer than ten. V is TRBV28 and J is TRBJ2-7, with 9 bases fitting TRBD1. The tail of the sequence fits TRBJ2-1 better, so the J call may be wrong. In germline, CDR1 is MDHEN, CDR2 SYDVKM. This CDR3 has 14 amino acids. Here the CDR3 reads CASSYLQGAYEQFF. The CDR3 nucleotides are TGTGCCAGCAGTTATTTACAGGGGGCCTATGAGCAGTTCTTC.

This clonotype has only a few counts. The V and J genes are TRBV12-3 or TRBV12-4 and TRBJ2-4, with D perhaps being TRBD1 or TRBD2 (6 bases each). V lost 2 bases, J lost 0 bases, and 11 bases lay in between. The CDR3 has 16 amino acids. CDR3 DNA sequence: TGTGCCAGCAGTTTAACGGGGGCACTAGCCAAAAACATTCAGTACTTC. Amino acid sequence: CASSLTGALAKNIQYF.